This T cell receptor beta chain originates from a study of blood T cells in healthy people across ages. Study-wide points: Long-lived donors carried more naive CD4+ cells and greater diversity than aged donors.

Donors gave around 10 milliliters of peripheral blood apiece. Researchers report isolating at least 7 million PBMCs per sample. The CDR3 runs to 15 residues. Germline V gene sequence: CDR1 KGHDR, CDR2 SFDVKD. Germline trimming cut 3 bases from V and 2 bases from J; bases unmatched to any gene: 6. Alongside a J-beta primer mix, a sample-barcoded 5' primer served in a second PCR lasting about 7 to 12 cycles. Tagging of each cDNA molecule was performed by a template-switch adaptor with 12 random nucleotides. One entry per CDR3 protein, called by TCRdb with MiXCR from the 5' RACE reads. The sample lists around 1,500,000 distinct CDR3 sequences, 28% occurring once. To note about this clonotype: The target antigen is unknown.

Sequenced sample: blood. This rearrangement joins TRBV24-1 to TRBJ2-7, with 7 bases fitting TRBD1. The receptor was derived from a woman aged 25 to 39 in good health. CDR3 region: CATSDAGTVPYEQYF. The CDR3, as DNA: TGTGCCACCAGTGATGCCGGGACAGTCCCCTACGAGCAGTACTTC.